This entry lists 21 T cell receptor beta chains sequenced from one sample in a study of T-cell memory formation after mild COVID-19. In TCRdb, the 5' RACE reads were re-called with MiXCR into one record per CDR3 protein. The table shows around 160,000 distinct CDR3 sequences, with more than 9% occurring only once. The sequenced sample was PBMCs or a T cell subset sorted from them (not recorded which). The receptors shown here come from a man between 18 and 35 years old who had mild COVID-19 (a few samples of this study predate the infection). Cell type and time point are not known.

The chain uses TRBV5-1 and TRBJ1-2; unclear D gene. Germline lookup yields CDR1 SGHRS and CDR2 YFSETQ. The V end was cut by 3 bases, the J end by 3 bases, with 15 bases between. The CDR3 is made up of 15 amino acids. The DNA of the CDR3 is TGCGCCAGCAGCTCCGGATTTGGACGGGACTATGGCTACACCTTC. Amino acid sequence: CASSSGFGRDYGYTF.

This clonotype occurred a few times. The V and J genes are TRBV24-1 and TRBJ2-5, with TRBD2 matching 8 bases. This CDR3 has 15 residues. Per the germline V gene, CDR1 is KGHDR and CDR2 is SFDVKD. V trimming: 4 bases; J trimming: 5 bases; junction bases outside the gene matches: 8. The CDR3 DNA reads TGTGCCACCAGTGAAGCGAGCGGGGGAGGGGAGACCCAGTACTTC. Its protein product is CATSEASGGGETQYF.

This clonotype showed up just a few times. The chain joins TRBV5-1 to TRBJ2-7, with D perhaps matching TRBD1 (5 bases). CDR3 length equals 15 residues. V was cut by 0 bases and J by 0 bases, with 10 bases left in between. Germline lookup yields CDR1 SGHRS and CDR2 YFSETQ. The CDR3 bases are TGCGCCAGCAGCTTGGCAGGGTCGGGCTCCTACGAGCAGTACGTC. The encoded protein is CASSLAGSGSYEQYV.

At least ten counts were recorded for this clonotype. The V and J genes are TRBV7-2 and TRBJ2-1, with TRBD2 matching over 11 bases. The CDR3 spans 15 residues. V trimming: 6 bases; J trimming: 5 bases; junction bases outside the gene matches: 6. Germline CDR1 SGHTA, CDR2 FQGNSA. CDR3 in amino acids: CASRIAGGLNNEQFF. CDR3 DNA sequence: TGTGCCAGCAGAATAGCGGGGGGGTTAAACAATGAGCAGTTCTTC.

Many counts were recorded for this clonotype. The J gene is TRBJ2-5, the V gene TRBV20-1; 9 bases are a match to TRBD2. Germline-derived CDR1 and CDR2 are DFQATT and SNEGSKA (reference sequence). The CDR3 is made up of 13 amino acids. The V and J ends lost 5 bases and 5 bases, in that order; junction bases with no gene match: 6. DNA for the CDR3: TGCAGTGCTCGCGGGACTAGCCGGGAGACCCAGTACTTC. It encodes CSARGTSRETQYF.

The chain combines TRBV12-3 or TRBV12-4 with TRBJ2-2; a weak D match, TRBD2 (6 bases). V was pared by 3 bases and J by 5 bases, with 10 bases between. The CDR3 sequence is 14 residues long. The CDR3 spells CASSLRLGTGELFF. CDR3 sequence (DNA): TGTGCCAGCAGTTTGCGACTAGGGACCGGGGAGCTGTTTTTT.

The chain couples TRBV7-6 to TRBJ2-5, with D possibly being TRBD1 (6 bases). CDR3 length equals 21 residues. Germline loops: CDR1 SGHVS, CDR2 FNYEAQ. Trimming removed 5 bases at V and 3 bases at J, with 34 bases between. The CDR3 reads CASSPRTVVPGTPDNEETQYF. CDR3 coding DNA: TGTGCCAGCAGCCCCCGGACAGTGGTACCGGGTACCCCCGATAACGAAGAGACCCAGTACTTC.

This clonotype was observed a handful of times. The gene calls are TRBV4-3 and TRBJ2-3, with 10 positions matching TRBD2. The V gene end was trimmed by 0 bases and the J gene end by 7 bases; junction bases not matched to a gene: 7. CDR3 length: 16 amino acids. The germline V gene has CDR1 LGHNA and CDR2 YSLEER. The CDR3 loop is CASSQDYLAGANTQYF. As DNA, the CDR3 is TGCGCCAGCAGCCAAGATTACCTAGCGGGGGCCAATACGCAGTATTTT.

This clonotype occurred a few times. The chain has TRBV3-1 and TRBJ1-4, with 9 bases matching TRBD1. This CDR3 is 14 amino acids long. Losses at the gene ends were 2 bases for V and 8 bases for J; bases not matched to a gene: 3. The V gene's germline CDR1 is LGHDT and CDR2 YNNKEL (reference sequence). In DNA form, the CDR3 reads TGTGCCAGCAGCCAATCACAGGGGGCCGAAAAACTGTTTTTT. Translated, it gives CASSQSQGAEKLFF.

This clonotype was picked up one time. The genes are TRBV5-6 and TRBJ2-1; 8 bases align to TRBD2. This CDR3 contains 13 residues. The trim removed 4 bases at V and 8 bases at J, leaving 5 bases unmatched. Germline values: CDR1 SGHDT, CDR2 YYEEEE. The CDR3 protein is CASSPLAGYEQFF. In DNA, the CDR3 is TGTGCCAGCAGCCCCCTAGCGGGTTATGAGCAGTTCTTC.

This clonotype appeared a few times. As DNA, the CDR3 is TGTGCCAGCAGCTTAGAGGTCAGCTGGAAGCAGTTCTTC. This sequence encodes CASSLEVSWKQFF. The rearrangement joins TRBV7-9 to TRBJ2-1; D call uncertain. Germline CDR1 is SEHNR and CDR2 is FQNEAQ (reference sequence). The CDR3 runs to 13 residues. V was pared by 1 base and J by 11 bases, with 12 bases between. Full variable domain (outside the CDR3, taken from reference TRBV7-9 and TRBJ2-1): DTGVSQNPRHKITKRGQNVTFRCDPISEHNRLYWYRQTLGQGPEFLTYFQNEAQLEKSRLLSDRFSAERPKGSFSTLEIQRTEQGDSAMYLCASSLEVSWKQFFGPGTRLTVL.

This clonotype was observed at least ten times. This chain joins TRBV29-1 and TRBJ2-7; D tentatively reads TRBD1 or TRBD2 (5 bases each). Trimming removed 3 bases from V and 0 bases from J, with 12 bases in between. CDR3 length: 14 residues. Germline V gene lookup returns CDR1 SQVTM and CDR2 ANQGSEA. The CDR3 DNA is TGCAGCGTTGAGACCAGGGACCACTCCTACGAGCAGTACTTC. It is translated as CSVETRDHSYEQYF.

The V gene is TRBV7-2, the J gene TRBJ1-5, with 10 bases fitting TRBD1. Germline-derived CDR1 and CDR2 are SGHTA and FQGNSA. CDR3 length: 18 amino acids. The ends lost 5 bases at V and 1 base at J; junction bases unmatched: 11. The CDR3 protein is CASSRAIGTGVSNQPQHF. The CDR3 nucleotides are TGTGCCAGCAGCCGTGCCATAGGGACAGGGGTCAGCAATCAGCCCCAGCATTTT.

This clonotype was recorded a few times. V is TRBV20-1 and J is TRBJ1-1; no clear D. The V gene's germline CDR1 is DFQATT and CDR2 SNEGSKA (reference sequence). V lost 0 bases, J lost 1 base, and 9 bases lay in between. The length of the CDR3 is 14 residues. The CDR3 spells CSARDPRRNTEAFF. The CDR3, as DNA: TGCAGTGCTAGAGATCCACGCCGGAACACTGAAGCTTTCTTT.

In its sample, this clonotype was seen a few times. The chain uses TRBV5-1 and TRBJ1-1; 7 nucleotides agree with TRBD1. With 2 bases clipped from V and 1 base from J, the junction kept 8 bases outside the gene matches. Looked up from germline, CDR1 is SGHRS and CDR2 is YFSETQ. The CDR3 spans 16 residues. The CDR3 DNA follows: TGCGCCAGCAGCTTTGGGGTCAGGGGGGGGAACACTGAAGCTTTCTTT. Translating gives CASSFGVRGGNTEAFF.

This clonotype came up many times. The chain couples TRBV12-3 or TRBV12-4 to TRBJ1-5; D not certain. The CDR3 runs 12 residues. The V end lost 1 base, the J end lost 6 bases, and 4 bases lay between the germline ends. In DNA form, the CDR3 reads TGTGCCAGCAGTTTAGGGGGTCAGCCCCAGCATTTT. Protein product: CASSLGGQPQHF.

This clonotype was observed at least ten times. The chain joins TRBV6-5 to TRBJ1-6, with 8 nucleotides matching TRBD1. The trim removed 11 bases at V and 5 bases at J, leaving 5 bases unmatched. There are 13 residues in the CDR3. In germline, CDR1 is MNHEY, CDR2 SVGAGI. The CDR3 reads CAVTDRDNSPLHF. The CDR3, as DNA: TGTGCCGTAACGGACAGGGATAATTCACCCCTCCACTTT.

The chain joins TRBV12-3 or TRBV12-4 to TRBJ1-2, with 9 bases matching TRBD1. The V segment lost 4 bases and the J segment 7 bases; nucleotides outside the gene matches: 10. This CDR3 has 15 residues. The CDR3 nucleotides are TGTGCCAGCAGTTCTCAGGGACAGGGTATCGGTGGCTACACCTTC. Translation: CASSSQGQGIGGYTF.

This clonotype was detected a few times. V gene TRBV7-9 combines with J gene TRBJ1-1; D is perhaps TRBD1 (5 bases). Trimming shortened V by 5 bases and J by 0 bases, and 16 bases separated the two germline ends. CDR3 length: 16 amino acids. Germline assignment: CDR1 SEHNR and CDR2 FQNEAQ (reference sequence). The DNA of the CDR3 is TGTGCCAGCAGCCAAGACAGCTGGGTCGTGAACACTGAAGCTTTCTTT. This codes for CASSQDSWVVNTEAFF. Full variable domain (remainder filled in from reference TRBV7-9 and TRBJ1-1): DTGVSQNPRHKITKRGQNVTFRCDPISEHNRLYWYRQTLGQGPEFLTYFQNEAQLEKSRLLSDRFSAERPKGSFSTLEIQRTEQGDSAMYLCASSQDSWVVNTEAFFGQGTRLTVV.

This clonotype appeared a few times. V is TRBV20-1 and J is TRBJ2-1; D is perhaps TRBD2 (7 bases). This CDR3 has 14 amino acids. Germline CDR1 reads DFQATT; CDR2 reads SNEGSKA (reference sequence). V lost 5 bases and J 5 bases, leaving 16 bases between the germline ends. CDR3: CSAAGAAINNEQFF. The CDR3, as DNA: TGCAGTGCTGCGGGGGCGGCCATTAACAATGAGCAGTTCTTC.

This clonotype was observed a handful of times. This sequence joins TRBV7-2 and TRBJ2-6; D remains ambiguous. Looked up from germline, CDR1 is SGHTA and CDR2 is FQGNSA. This CDR3 is 16 amino acids long. The germline V and J ends were trimmed by 1 base and 2 bases, with 9 bases remaining between them. The CDR3 loop reads CASSLGPMAGANVLTF. As DNA, the CDR3 is TGTGCCAGCAGCTTAGGTCCCATGGCTGGGGCCAACGTCCTGACTTTC.